This T cell receptor beta chain was retrieved from a study of cytomegalovirus exposure and HLA in healthy donors (dated by TCRdb to between 2016 and 2019). With regard to the full study: According to a later analysis, the 110 or so validation repertoires were produced on the same platform as the approximately 600 repertoires of the first cohort. The aim of the study was to test whether cataloging public T cell receptors could identify signatures of past pathogen exposure. A separate validation cohort of approximately 130 different subjects was used in addition to the approximately 640-subject first cohort. To predict cytomegalovirus infection status, the study combined high-throughput TCR immunosequencing, statistical association of individual TCRs with disease status, and machine learning.

The paper as a whole reports these results and caveats: The study gave a list of about 150 TCR beta chains associated with cytomegalovirus. Subsequent analysis determined that TCRs grouped into clusters in the first cohort also showed a tendency toward co-occurrence across the 90 to 150 validation repertoires, and approximately 94% of cluster scores exceeded 0. Most TCR sequences were observed very rarely across donors, whereas some public TCRs were present in many individuals. In vitro tests confirmed that three of the cytomegalovirus-associated TCR beta chains recognize cytomegalovirus antigens. The authors suggested that the approach could potentially be generalized to other disease states and immunological phenotypes. The classifier was reported to diagnose cytomegalovirus status with high specificity and sensitivity in both the original and validation cohorts. All 120 or so repertoires were used to score co-occurrence in the validation cohort in a later analysis, because that analysis had no HLA typing for the cohort.

The method behind the library was the immunoSEQ multiplex PCR assay. The study's own analysis went as follows. A statistical classification framework was developed to diagnose cytomegalovirus status using the catalog of TCR beta chain sequences. The clones in this table, taken by TCRdb from immuneACCESS, are in-frame only. Not every clone is retained; where verified, under half of the shortfall comes from an unresolved V gene, and the cause of the rest is unknown. V and J calls and clone size are those listed in that table; D and trimming were worked out from the DNA. This sample is represented by more than 65,000 clones; 95% to 96% of them were singletons. The ten most abundant clones make up about 1.3% of the sample. As for this clone: It lacks a known antigen. Base qualities are missing; no much larger clone stands one base away.

Donors formed part of the validation cohort, which comprised 120 subjects and was distinct from the first cohort of several hundred subjects. Sequenced sample: PBMCs. The clonotype was recovered from a woman aged 18-29 years in good health and CMV-seronegative.

The CDR3 has the sequence CASSLTIAESTDTQYF. The sequence in DNA is TGTGCCAGCAGCCTAACCATAGCGGAAAGCACAGATACGCAGTATTTT. The chain employs TRBV11-2 and TRBJ2-3, and the D gene may be TRBD2, 6 bases matching. CDR1 and CDR2 (SGHAT, FQNNGV) derive from the germline V gene. The CDR3, cysteine through phenylalanine, is 16 amino acids long. Only the CDR3 portion is preserved as DNA: 48 bases, with reading frame beginning at the first base. Trimming costs V 5 bases and J 0 bases, and their ends lie 15 bases apart. Full variable domain (CDR3 extended with the reference TRBV11-2 and TRBJ2-3 proteins): EAGVAQSPRYKIIEKRQSVAFWCNPISGHATLYWYQQILGQGPKLLIQFQNNGVVDDSQLPKDRFSAERLKGVDSTLKIQPAKLEDSAVYLCASSLTIAESTDTQYFGPGTRLTVL.